This T cell receptor beta chain stems from a study of T cell repertoires in cytomegalovirus infection. One entry per CDR3 protein results from TCRdb running MiXCR on the reads. The table records around 430,000 distinct CDR3 sequences, about 42% of them present only once. V dropped 5 bases and J dropped 1; count of bases not matched to a gene: 3. Germline CDR1 is MDHEN and CDR2 is SYDVKM. This CDR3 comprises 17 residues. Remarks on this clonotype: The antigen remains unidentified.

Here the sequenced sample was cultured PBMCs, taken from culture after CMV antigen stimulation. The source is a human donor in good health (CMV status not recorded). Some clones in this sample may be carry-over from other donors' samples. J is TRBJ2-3 and V is TRBV28; 16 bases align to TRBD2. DNA of the CDR3: TGTGCCAGCAGTGGGACTAGCGGGAGGGCCGGCACAGATACGCAGTATTTT. It is translated as CASSGTSGRAGTDTQYF.